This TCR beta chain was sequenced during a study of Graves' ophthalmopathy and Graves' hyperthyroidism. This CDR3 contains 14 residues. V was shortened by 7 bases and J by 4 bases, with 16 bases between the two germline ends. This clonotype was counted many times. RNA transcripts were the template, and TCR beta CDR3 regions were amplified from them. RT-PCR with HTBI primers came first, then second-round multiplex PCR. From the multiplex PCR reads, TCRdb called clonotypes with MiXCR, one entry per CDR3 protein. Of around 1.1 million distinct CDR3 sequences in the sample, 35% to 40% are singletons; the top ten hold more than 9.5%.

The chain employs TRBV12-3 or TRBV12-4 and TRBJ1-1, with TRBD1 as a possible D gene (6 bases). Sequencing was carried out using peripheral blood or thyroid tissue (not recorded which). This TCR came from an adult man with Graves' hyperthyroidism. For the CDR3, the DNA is TGTGCCAGCACACCGGGGGCCCTGGTCACTGAAGCTTTCTTT. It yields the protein CASTPGALVTEAFF.